One sample yielded the 2 T cell receptor beta chains listed below, sequenced in a study of T cells in narcolepsy. Assay: immunoSEQ multiplex PCR; the TCRdb copy retains only in-frame clones and omits some. The repertoire holds around 33,000 clones, with less than 90% as singletons. Sequencing used CD45RA- memory CD4+ T cells from PBMCs. The source is a human donor with narcolepsy.

Written as DNA, the CDR3 is TGTGCCAGCAGCTCTACTCGAAGACAGGCAGATGGCTACACCTTC. Its translation is CASSSTRRQADGYTF. V and J are TRBV5-4 and TRBJ1-2, with D maybe TRBD1 (6 bases). This CDR3 contains 15 residues. V was cut by 3 bases and J by 6 bases, with 18 bases left in between. Germline V gene data show CDR1 as SGHNT and CDR2 as YYREEE (reference sequence).

The gene calls are TRBV28 and TRBJ1-1; TRBD1 is a possible D gene (5 bases). The V end was cut by 2 bases, the J end by 5 bases, with 18 bases between. Germline CDR1 reads MDHEN; CDR2 reads SYDVKM. The CDR3 has 16 residues. The CDR3 nucleotides are TGTGCCAGCAGTTTAGTCGGCAGGGCGGGGGGTACTGAAGCTTTCTTT. Translated, it gives CASSLVGRAGGTEAFF.